This T cell receptor (beta chain) was sequenced in a study of cytomegalovirus exposure and HLA in healthy donors. A remark on this clone: What it binds is not known.

Amplification used 60 Vbeta primers and 13 Jbeta primers. Repertoires were generated with immunoSEQ multiplex PCR, while TCRdb's copy carries only in-frame clones and drops some. In the table there are 85,000 to 100,000 clones, around three quarters of which are singletons. J lost 5 bases, V lost 0 bases, and 4 bases had no gene match. The CDR3 has 15 amino acids. Germline V gene data show CDR1 as SGDLS and CDR2 as YYNGEE. Notes on the study in general: In vitro testing confirmed three CMV-associated chains as specific for CMV antigens. Per a later analysis, 15,000 to 20,000 TCR beta sequences showed association with HLA alleles at 0.05 false discovery rate.

This chain uses TRBV9 with TRBJ2-1, with 8 bases fitting TRBD2. The TCR sequence derives from a human donor in good health. The sequencing input was PBMCs. This CDR3 is CASSVVSGVDNEQFF. The CDR3 DNA follows: TGTGCCAGCAGCGTAGTTAGCGGGGTAGACAATGAGCAGTTCTTC.